This T cell receptor (beta chain) was retrieved from a study of shared clonotypes between healthy human individuals (dated by TCRdb to 2020 to 2022). Context from the whole study: Three men and two women, aged 18 to 49 years, made up the cohort. For each donor, CD4 naive and CD4 memory were each run on three plates, CD8 naive on two plates, and CD8 memory on one plate. To estimate repertoire size and how much clonotypes are shared between individuals, the study performed deep sequencing of blood TCR repertoires from roughly five healthy adults. To increase sequencing depth and limit assay-specific biases, different laboratories used diverse techniques to prepare libraries and sequence TCR repertoires. Per donor, leukapheresis produced somewhere between about 0.9 and 9 billion PBMCs.

Donors were healthy HIV-negative adults with no recently reported acute infections or vaccinations. Every donor was a Caucasian adult residing in Nashville, Tennessee, USA. CD4+ T cells were enriched by magnetic negative selection, after which naive cells were positively selected on CD45RA and the negative fraction was taken as the memory subset. After blood collection by leukapheresis, PBMCs were isolated using Ficoll-Histopaque density gradient centrifugation and then cryopreserved in the vapor phase of liquid nitrogen. Purity and quantity of every magnetically sorted T cell population were checked by analytical flow cytometry. Each sorted fraction had its genomic DNA isolated and then quantified by UV absorbance on a Nanodrop 2000c. Comment on this clone: It lacks a known antigen. No per-base quality is available; no much larger clone lies one base away.

General conclusions and limits of the study: Even with the large sequencing depth, rarefaction of the sorted-subset datasets indicated that sequencing was incomplete. Compared with non-shared clonotypes, clonotypes shared by all four sorted-subset donors had higher generation probabilities. Naive subsets generally had larger estimated clonotype richness than memory subsets did. Pairwise subsampling led to the expectation that sequencing depth would affect the degree of clonotype sharing among donors. Because the study included a small number of donors, the genetic and exposure-history diversity represented was limited. Only blood was sampled, and tissue TCR repertoires likely differ from those in blood. Across several donors, roughly 5% of naive CD4, over 3% of naive CD8, approximately 2.5% of memory CD4, and roughly 0.4% of memory CD8 clonotypes were shared.

V lost 3 bases and J lost 6 bases, and the count of bases not matched to a germline gene is 7. Taken from cysteine to phenylalanine, the CDR3 has 14 residues. Only the CDR3 part of the read is kept: 42 bases, read in frame from the first base. CDR1 and CDR2 (MNHNY, SVGAGI) derive from the germline V gene (reference sequence). Using the deep immunoSEQ assay, multiplex PCR amplified TCR CDR3 regions from genomic DNA. Extracted genomic DNA from each cell subset was distributed evenly across all wells of several immunoSEQ 96-well plates, and each plate was treated as a replicate. For sorted subsets, around 200 ng genomic DNA, equal to 30,000 to 35,000 T cell genomes, was loaded into each replicate PCR. The purified libraries were quantified using a Qubit 3.0 fluorometer, sized with a Bioanalyzer 2100, and then quantified again using the KAPA Library Quantification kit. Every immunoSEQ 96-well plate was sequenced on a separate single-read 150-cycle Illumina NextSeq 550 flow cell. Regarding the original processing steps: Because the immunoSEQ output included only junctional sequences and no quality scores, the filtering could not be the same as the filtering used for full-length reads. Sequences were annotated with PyIR, a Python wrapper for IgBLAST v1.9, and V/J genes and CDR3 were assigned using IMGT germline references. Reads were filtered out if the reads had weak V/J assignments (E-value above 1e-6), no CDR3, stop codons, out-of-frame junctions, or ambiguous translated residues. A V3J clonotype was defined by an identical inferred V gene, J gene, and CDR3 amino acid sequence. Percentage overlap between repertoires was computed as shared unique clonotypes divided by the size of the smaller repertoire. Three approaches were used to assess repertoire richness: RTK rarefaction, the Chao1 estimator, and Recon v2.1 estimates of unobserved clonotypes. For all TCRbeta clonotypes obtained by the gDNA method from four donors, generation probabilities were computed with OLGA. This is the immuneACCESS table as TCRdb keeps it, with only in-frame sequences that have V and J called. A part of the clones is gone; compared with another copy, unresolved V genes explain less than half, and the rest is unexplained. D and trimming come from the DNA, and the V and J calls and clone size come from that table. The table for this sample lists millions of clones; 85% to 95% of them were counted only once. The leading ten clones occupy more than 0.12% of the sample.

This chain is built from TRBV6-6 and TRBJ1-1; 7 middle bases align to TRBD1. What was sequenced was naive CD4+ T cells sorted from blood. The label giving this sample's cell subset or site can be read as: CD45RA+ positively selected. This TCR was recovered from a man aged 18 to 30 in good health. The bases read TGTGCCAGCAGTTATTCGGGAGACAGGGCTGAAGCTTTCTTT. Its protein reads: CASSYSGDRAEAFF.